Included here is one T cell receptor beta chain sequence, with context. What it binds is not known. The data were taken from a study of T cell responses to AZD1222 COVID-19 vaccine. General study findings and limits: Baseline seropositivity characterized only a handful of AZD1222 recipients. A mostly white British donor set with more females was recruited, and clonal diversity was possibly underestimated. Repertoire sampling happened only post peak T cell response. Mapped onto spike, vaccine-associated CD4 TCRs spanned it and were dominant at 160-218 and 743-854.

With V trimmed by 6 bases and J by 8 bases, 9 bases remained unmatched. CDR1 is SGHTA, CDR2 FQGNSA, per germline. The CDR3 runs to 14 residues. This table comes from immunoSEQ multiplex PCR, and its TCRdb copy is limited to in-frame clones, with some not included. The data contain tens of thousands of clones, approximately 91% of them seen just once; the ten biggest clones take up 7.5% to 9.5%. This TCR was sampled from an adult in good health. The genes are TRBV7-2 and TRBJ1-4; the match to TRBD1 covers 7 bases. Specimen: peripheral blood, collected on day 0 of AZD1222 vaccination. CDR3 nucleotides: TGTGCCAGCAGACCAGGGGGTTTTAAAGAAAAACTGTTTTTT. This gives the protein CASRPGGFKEKLFF.